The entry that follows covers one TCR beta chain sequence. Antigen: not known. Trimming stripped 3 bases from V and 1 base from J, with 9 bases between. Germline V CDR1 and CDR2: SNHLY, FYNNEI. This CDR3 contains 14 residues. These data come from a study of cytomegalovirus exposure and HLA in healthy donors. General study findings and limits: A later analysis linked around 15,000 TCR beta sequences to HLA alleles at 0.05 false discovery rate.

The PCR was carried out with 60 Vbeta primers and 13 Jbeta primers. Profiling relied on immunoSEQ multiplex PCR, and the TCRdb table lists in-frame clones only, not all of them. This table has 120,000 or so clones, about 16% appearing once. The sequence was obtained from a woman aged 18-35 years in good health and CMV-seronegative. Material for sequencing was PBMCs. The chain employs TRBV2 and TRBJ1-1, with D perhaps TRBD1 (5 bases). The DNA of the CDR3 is TGTGCCAGCAGTGATGGGGCACCGAACACTGAAGCTTTCTTT. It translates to CASSDGAPNTEAFF.